These 10 T cell receptor beta chains came from one sample sequenced in a study of blood T cell repertoires in COVID-19. Only in-frame clones appear in the TCRdb table, and some are missing; sequencing was by immunoSEQ multiplex PCR. This sample has around 60,000 clones; approximately 83% occur once, and the top ten carry roughly 1.2%. Sequences were obtained from peripheral blood. These receptors originate from a man aged 40-49 years with acute or convalescent COVID-19.

The gene calls are TRBV24-1 and TRBJ1-4; D gene unclear. The CDR3 extends over 15 amino acids. The V end lost 2 bases, the J end lost 4 bases, and 10 bases lay between the germline ends. Germline V gives CDR1 KGHDR, CDR2 SFDVKD. CDR3 sequence: CATSDSSGNNEKLFF. CDR3 DNA sequence: TGTGCCACCAGTGATTCGTCCGGGAATAATGAAAAACTGTTTTTT.

This clone was observed once. The chain recombines TRBV5-1 with TRBJ2-1; TRBD2 matches at 11 bases. Trimming took 0 bases from V and 9 from J; bases not matched to a gene: 8. In germline, CDR1 is SGHRS, CDR2 YFSETQ. The CDR3 has 16 residues. CDR3 region: CASSLGSRLAGTEQFF. CDR3 sequence (DNA): TGCGCCAGCAGCTTGGGGTCGAGACTAGCGGGGACTGAGCAGTTCTTC.

The J gene is TRBJ2-7, the V gene TRBV24-1; 7 positions match TRBD2. The CDR3 spans 13 residues. J gave up 7 bases and V 6 bases, and 8 bases lay outside the gene matches. Germline CDR1 reads KGHDR; CDR2 reads SFDVKD. CDR3 amino acids: CATSNQPGGEQYF. In nucleotides, the CDR3 is TGTGCCACCAGTAATCAACCGGGGGGAGAGCAGTACTTC.

The rearrangement joins TRBV30 to TRBJ1-1; D is uncertain. Trimming stripped 2 bases from V and 2 bases from J, with 6 bases between. The germline CDR1 and CDR2 sequences are GTSNPN and SVGIG (reference sequence). The CDR3 contains 12 residues. CDR3 sequence: CAWSYTNTEAFF. As DNA, the CDR3 is TGTGCCTGGAGTTATACAAACACTGAAGCTTTCTTT.

V is TRBV6-1 and J is TRBJ1-2; 7 bases are shared with TRBD1. Germline V gene lookup returns CDR1 MNHNS and CDR2 SASEGT. V lost 1 base and J lost 0; bases outside the gene matches: 5. The CDR3 covers 16 residues. DNA for the CDR3: TGTGCCAGCAGTGAAGTTTCCGGGACAGCTAACTATGGCTACACCTTC. It translates to CASSEVSGTANYGYTF.

This chain links TRBV5-6 with TRBJ2-5; 12 bases agree with TRBD2. The ends lost 0 bases at V and 5 bases at J; junction bases unmatched: 2. The CDR3 has 15 amino acids. The V gene's germline CDR1 is SGHDT and CDR2 YYEEEE. The CDR3 sequence is CASSLALAGGETQYF. DNA for the CDR3: TGTGCCAGCAGCTTGGCCCTAGCGGGGGGGGAGACCCAGTACTTC.

The genes are TRBV3-1 (or the pseudogene TRBV3-2) and TRBJ1-2; TRBD1 might be the D (6 bases). The CDR3 runs to 12 residues. Germline V gives CDR1 LGHDT, CDR2 YNNKEL (reference sequence). Trimming shortened V by 4 bases and J by 8 bases, and 11 bases separated the two germline ends. The chain's CDR3 is CASSLQGLGYTF. The CDR3 nucleotides read TGTGCCAGCAGCCTACAGGGTCTCGGCTACACCTTC.

V usage is TRBV10-1 and J usage is TRBJ2-3; 11 bases agree with TRBD2. The CDR3 covers 15 residues. In germline, CDR1 is WNHNN, CDR2 SYGVQD (reference sequence). The V segment lost 2 bases and the J segment 4 bases; nucleotides outside the gene matches: 2. The CDR3 nucleotides read TGCGCCAGCAGTGAGGAACTAGCGGGGGCAGATACGCAGTATTTT. It yields the protein CASSEELAGADTQYF.

The chain has TRBV7-2 and TRBJ1-1, with TRBD1 matching 8 bases. J was trimmed by 1 base and V by 5 bases; bases with no gene match: 6. The germline V gene has CDR1 SGHTA and CDR2 FQGNSA. This CDR3 contains 15 residues. The CDR3 bases are TGTGCCAGCAGCCCACTCGGACAGGGGAACACTGAAGCTTTCTTT. Its protein product is CASSPLGQGNTEAFF.

V and J are TRBV5-1 and TRBJ2-1; 13 bases are shared with TRBD2. Germline V gene data show CDR1 as SGHRS and CDR2 as YFSETQ. This CDR3 has 15 amino acids. The trim removed 6 bases at V and 6 bases at J, leaving 6 bases unmatched. This CDR3 reads CASTPLAGGPNEQFF. The CDR3 nucleotides read TGCGCCAGCACCCCACTAGCGGGGGGGCCCAATGAGCAGTTCTTC. Full variable domain (missing parts from reference TRBV5-1 and TRBJ2-1): KAGVTQTPRYLIKTRGQQVTLSCSPISGHRSVSWYQQTPGQGLQFLFEYFSETQRNKGNFPGRFSGRQFSNSRSEMNVSTLELGDSALYLCASTPLAGGPNEQFFGPGTRLTVL.